These T cell receptor beta chains were read from a single sample in a study of T cells in Graves' hyperthyroidism and ophthalmopathy. TCRdb re-analysed the multiplex PCR reads in MiXCR, keeping a single row per CDR3 protein. Among around 390,000 distinct CDR3 sequences listed, around 15% were seen once. Input material: blood. The receptors were gathered from a woman aged 25-40 years with Graves' ophthalmopathy. Both conserved end residues are part of each CDR3. A D gene is named only where the DNA matches it firmly. Size is stated for part of the rows, as once, few or many counts, or as a class when the clone is expanded.

>.|TRBJ2-5|.|TRBV3-1
CASSQDVVAGIGGETQYF
TGTGCCAGCAGCCAAGATGTTGTGGCAGGGATTGGCGGAGAGACCCAGTACTTC
>many|TRBJ2-1|TRBD2|TRBV6-1
CASSLLAGGGGSNEQFF
TGTGCCAGCAGTTTGCTAGCGGGGGGCGGGGGGTCCAATGAGCAGTTCTTC
>few|TRBJ2-1|.|TRBV7-6
CASSSALGNEQFF
TGTGCCAGCAGCTCAGCCCTTGGGAATGAGCAGTTCTTC
>many|TRBJ2-7|.|TRBV5-1
CASSLGLEEQYF
TGCGCCAGCAGCTTGGGTCTGGAGGAGCAGTACTTC
>.|TRBJ1-1|.|TRBV19
CASRTGDYTEAFF
TGTGCCAGTAGAACGGGCGATTACACTGAAGCTTTCTTT
>many|TRBJ2-7|TRBD1|TRBV14
CASSPTGYYEQYF
TGTGCCAGCAGCCCGACAGGGTACTACGAGCAGTACTTC
>few|TRBJ2-7|.|TRBV9
CASSVAGSDEQYF
TGTGCCAGCAGCGTAGCAGGCAGCGACGAGCAGTACTTC
>.|TRBJ2-1|.|TRBV19
CASTFKGEQFF
TGTGCCAGTACCTTCAAGGGGGAGCAGTTCTTC
>many|TRBJ1-2|.|TRBV4-2
CASSQDLFTDYGYTF
TGTGCCAGCAGCCAAGATTTATTCACAGACTATGGCTACACCTTC
>once|TRBJ2-1|TRBD2|TRBV16
CASSQAARRGGHNEQFF
TGTGCCAGCAGCCAAGCCGCCAGGCGGGGGGGCCACAATGAGCAGTTCTTC
>many|TRBJ1-5|TRBD1|TRBV28
CASSPPTGVNQPQHF
TGTGCCAGCAGTCCCCCCACAGGGGTCAATCAGCCCCAGCATTTT
>many|TRBJ1-2|TRBD1|TRBV20-1
CSASDGQGFSGYTF
TGCAGTGCTAGTGACGGACAGGGGTTCTCTGGCTACACCTTC
>many|TRBJ2-3|TRBD2|TRBV7-2
CASSGGAPDTQYF
TGTGCCAGTAGCGGGGGGGCCCCGGATACGCAGTATTTT
>many|TRBJ2-5|.|TRBV12-3/TRBV12-4
CASRRGSPGETQYF
TGTGCCAGCAGACGTGGTAGTCCAGGGGAGACCCAGTACTTC
>many|TRBJ1-6|.|TRBV12-3/TRBV12-4
CASSLDGSYNSPLHF
TGTGCCAGCAGTTTGGACGGCTCCTATAATTCACCCCTCCACTTT
>once|TRBJ1-5|.|TRBV4-1
CASSQDTPGSNQPQHF
TGCGCCAGCAGCCAAGATACCCCGGGGAGCAATCAGCCCCAGCATTTT
>few|TRBJ2-1|.|TRBV19
CASSIQFLGEQFF
TGTGCCAGTAGTATCCAGTTTCTGGGTGAGCAGTTCTTC
>many|TRBJ2-7|.|TRBV9
CASSVEAGSGYEQYF
TGTGCCAGCAGCGTAGAGGCAGGGAGCGGATACGAGCAGTACTTC
>many|TRBJ2-3|TRBD1|TRBV11-2
CASSGPLQGAPTDTQYF
TGTGCCAGCAGCGGACCCTTACAGGGGGCGCCCACAGATACGCAGTATTTT
>many|TRBJ1-2|TRBD1|TRBV12-3/TRBV12-4
CASSPGTASYGYTF
TGTGCCAGCAGCCCAGGGACAGCTTCCTATGGCTACACCTTC
>once|TRBJ2-3|TRBD1|TRBV29-1
CRVITGGLTNTQYF
TGCAGAGTGATTACAGGGGGTTTAACAAATACGCAGTATTTT
>many|TRBJ2-5|TRBD1|TRBV3-1
CASSHRTGGEAQYF
TGTGCCAGCAGCCACCGGACAGGGGGAGAGGCCCAGTACTTC